This TCR beta chain comes out of a study of Graves' ophthalmopathy and Graves' hyperthyroidism. Ages of hyperthyroidism patients ran from 18 to 65, and their diagnoses were new, under 2 months' duration. Excluded: other autoimmune disease, uncontrolled infection, pregnancy or lactation. This clonotype was counted a few times. Its antigen remains unknown. CDR1 is MNHEY and CDR2 is SVGAGI in the germline V gene. Unmatched junction bases numbered 5, after V lost 6 bases and J lost 4 bases. The CDR3 has 14 amino acids. Study results and caveats: The model flagged ophthalmopathy progression at approximately 70% sensitivity and 72% to 80% specificity. Also, most clonotypes expanded in the thyroid above 0.001 frequency appeared in blood.

Amplification targeted the TCR beta CDR3 regions, with RNA transcripts as the source material. First-round RT-PCR employed HTBI primers, with a second-round multiplex PCR after it. TCRdb ran MiXCR on the multiplex PCR reads and lists one entry per CDR3 protein. The table lists around 1.1 million distinct CDR3 sequences, less than 45% of them singletons. This chain connects TRBV6-5 to TRBJ1-4, with 7 bases fitting TRBD1. The sequence derives from an adult man with Graves' hyperthyroidism. The specimen was peripheral blood or thyroid tissue (not recorded which). The CDR3 sequence is CASRNRGGNEKLFF. The CDR3 DNA reads TGTGCCAGCAGAAACAGGGGAGGTAATGAAAAACTGTTTTTT.